What follows are 12 T cell receptor beta chains derived from one specimen sequenced in a study of shared clonotypes between healthy human individuals. Sequencing used immunoSEQ multiplex PCR; TCRdb keeps in-frame clones, though not all of them. The sample includes about 380,000 clones, roughly 96% of them seen just once. The specimen was memory CD8+ T cells sorted from blood. The subset: CD45RO+ cells pooled with CCR7-negative TemRA cells. All receptors derive from a man younger than 40 in good health.

The V gene is TRBV5-1, the J gene TRBJ1-3; TRBD1 is a possible D gene (5 bases). The CDR3 has 16 amino acids. V was clipped by 0 bases and J by 2 bases, with 12 bases between them. Germline V gives CDR1 SGHRS, CDR2 YFSETQ. CDR3 amino acids: CASSLGDQGPGNTIYF. The CDR3, as DNA: TGCGCCAGCAGCTTGGGGGACCAAGGCCCTGGAAACACCATATATTTT.

The chain uses TRBV4-1 and TRBJ2-1; 14 positions agree with TRBD2. From germline, CDR1 is MGHRA and CDR2 YSYEKL. V lost 3 bases to trimming and J lost 9 bases; unmatched junction nucleotides: 10. The CDR3 has 17 amino acids. CDR3 sequence reads: CASSQPTGTSGRSEQFF. CDR3 DNA sequence: TGCGCCAGCAGCCAGCCAACCGGGACTAGCGGGAGATCTGAGCAGTTCTTC.

A note on this clone: Other DNA sequences in this specimen translate into the identical CDR3. The V gene is TRBV5-1, the J gene TRBJ1-1, with D uncertain. The ends were cut back, 0 bases at V and 1 base at J, with 4 bases in the middle. CDR1 and CDR2 from the germline V gene are SGHRS and YFSETQ. CDR3 length: 13 amino acids. Written as DNA, the CDR3 is TGCGCCAGCAGCTTGGATCCGAACACTGAAGCTTTCTTT. Its translation: CASSLDPNTEAFF.

J is TRBJ1-2 and V is TRBV5-8; D gene unclear. CDR1 and CDR2 from the germline V gene are SGHTS and YDEGEE. This CDR3 region has 14 residues. Trimming pared 1 base from V and 0 bases from J, leaving 7 bases between. The CDR3 sequence: CASSLSGSNYGYTF. The CDR3 nucleotides read TGTGCCAGCAGCTTGTCGGGGTCTAACTATGGCTACACCTTC.

The chain has TRBV4-1 and TRBJ2-6; D call uncertain. The germline V and J ends were trimmed by 0 bases and 4 bases, with 7 bases remaining between them. This CDR3 has 15 amino acids. Looked up from germline, CDR1 is MGHRA and CDR2 is YSYEKL. The chain's CDR3 is CASSQEHTGANVLTF. CDR3 bases: TGCGCCAGCAGCCAAGAACATACAGGGGCCAACGTCCTGACTTTC.

The chain links TRBV7-3 to TRBJ2-1; no clear D gene. The CDR3 runs 16 residues. V shed 1 base and J shed 0 bases, with 10 bases lying between them. Germline values: CDR1 SGHTA, CDR2 FQGTGA. Written as DNA, the CDR3 is TGTGCCAGCAGCTTAAAATGGACCAACTCCTACAATGAGCAGTTCTTC. The encoded protein is CASSLKWTNSYNEQFF.

The chain carries TRBV7-3 and TRBJ2-7, with a tentative D call TRBD1 (6 bases). The CDR3 is 13 residues long. The V end was cut by 8 bases, the J end by 3 bases, with 14 bases between. Germline CDR1 is SGHTA and CDR2 is FQGTGA. CDR3 amino acids: CASSRGKSYEQYF. CDR3 coding DNA: TGTGCCAGCTCCAGGGGTAAGAGCTACGAGCAGTACTTC. Full variable domain (remainder filled in from reference TRBV7-3 and TRBJ2-7): GAGVSQTPSNKVTEKGKYVELRCDPISGHTALYWYRQSLGQGPEFLIYFQGTGAADDSGLPNDRFFAVRPEGSVSTLKIQRTERGDSAVYLCASSRGKSYEQYFGPGTRLTVT.

The J gene is TRBJ2-3, the V gene TRBV29-1; D may match TRBD1 or TRBD2 (5 bases each). V was clipped by 6 bases and J by 4 bases, with 14 bases between them. The CDR3 is made up of 13 amino acids. The germline V gene has CDR1 SQVTM and CDR2 ANQGSEA. CDR3 in DNA: TGCAGCGTCGGACTCTTAGGGGCAGATACGCAGTATTTT. This gives the protein CSVGLLGADTQYF.

The rearrangement links TRBV27 to TRBJ1-1, with 7 bases matching TRBD1. With V trimmed by 5 bases and J by 9 bases, 9 bases remained unmatched. The CDR3 is made up of 13 amino acids. Per germline, CDR1 MNHEY and CDR2 SMNVEV (reference sequence). The CDR3 DNA is TGTGCCAGCAGTACCGGGACAGTTGTAAAAGCTTTCTTT. It specifies CASSTGTVVKAFF.

The chain recombines TRBV6-6 with TRBJ2-3; D is possibly TRBD2 (7 bases). The V gene lost 3 bases and the J gene lost 3 bases, with 13 bases spanning the gap. The CDR3 loop spans 15 amino acids. Per germline, CDR1 MNHNY and CDR2 SVGAGI (reference sequence). The CDR3: CASSYRGRGTDTQYF. The DNA of the CDR3 is TGTGCCAGCAGTTATCGGGGGAGGGGGACAGATACGCAGTATTTT.

The rearrangement links TRBV29-1 to TRBJ2-7; TRBD1 agrees at 8 bases. Germline assignment: CDR1 SQVTM and CDR2 ANQGSEA. The V and J ends lost 6 bases and 4 bases, in that order; junction bases with no gene match: 11. The length of the CDR3 is 14 residues. CDR3 sequence (DNA): TGCAGCGTCGTGAGGACAGGGAAAATATACGAGCAGTACTTC. Amino acids: CSVVRTGKIYEQYF.

The chain employs TRBV30 and TRBJ2-3; TRBD2 might be the D (6 bases). Deletions cut 1 base from V and 2 bases from J, with 7 bases between. Looked up from germline, CDR1 is GTSNPN and CDR2 is SVGIG (reference sequence). The CDR3 extends over 13 amino acids. CDR3 sequence reads: CAWSAGATDTQYF. As DNA, the CDR3 is TGTGCCTGGAGTGCGGGAGCCACAGATACGCAGTATTTT.